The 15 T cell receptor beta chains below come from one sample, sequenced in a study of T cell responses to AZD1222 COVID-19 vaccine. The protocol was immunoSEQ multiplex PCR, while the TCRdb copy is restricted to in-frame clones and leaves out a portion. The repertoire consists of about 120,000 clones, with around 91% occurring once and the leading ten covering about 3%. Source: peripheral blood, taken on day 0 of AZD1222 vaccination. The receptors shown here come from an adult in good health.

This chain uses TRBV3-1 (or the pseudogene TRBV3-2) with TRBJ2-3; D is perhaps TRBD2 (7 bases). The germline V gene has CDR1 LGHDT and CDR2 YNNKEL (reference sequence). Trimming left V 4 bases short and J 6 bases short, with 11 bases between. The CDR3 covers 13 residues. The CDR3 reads CASSLRGGDTQYF. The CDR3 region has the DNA TGTGCCAGCAGCCTTAGGGGGGGCGATACGCAGTATTTT.

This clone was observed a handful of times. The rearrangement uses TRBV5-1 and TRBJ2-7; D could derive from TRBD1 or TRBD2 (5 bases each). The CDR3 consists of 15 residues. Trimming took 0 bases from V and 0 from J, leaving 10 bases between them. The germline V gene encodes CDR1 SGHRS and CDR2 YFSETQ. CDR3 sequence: CASSLEGTASYEQYF. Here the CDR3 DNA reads TGCGCCAGCAGCTTGGAAGGGACGGCCTCCTACGAGCAGTACTTC.

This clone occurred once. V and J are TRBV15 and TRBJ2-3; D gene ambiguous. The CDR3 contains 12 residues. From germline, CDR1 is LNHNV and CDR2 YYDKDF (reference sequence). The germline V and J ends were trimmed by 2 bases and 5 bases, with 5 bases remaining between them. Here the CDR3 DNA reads TGTGCCACCAGCAGACTCAGAGATACGCAGTATTTT. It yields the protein CATSRLRDTQYF.

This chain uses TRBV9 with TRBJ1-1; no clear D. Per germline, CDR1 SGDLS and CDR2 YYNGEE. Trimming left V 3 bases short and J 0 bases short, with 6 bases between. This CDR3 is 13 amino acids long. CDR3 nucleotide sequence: TGTGCCAGCAGCGGCACGCTGAACACTGAAGCTTTCTTT. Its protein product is CASSGTLNTEAFF.

CDR3 coding DNA: TGCGCCAGCAGCCAAGATGGTCCCCGGGACTCCGTGGCGGATGAGCAGTTCTTC. This codes for CASSQDGPRDSVADEQFF. The V gene is TRBV4-1, the J gene TRBJ2-1; tentatively, D is TRBD2 (6 bases). V was pared by 0 bases and J by 8 bases, with 23 bases between. This CDR3 is 18 amino acids long. Per germline, CDR1 MGHRA and CDR2 YSYEKL.

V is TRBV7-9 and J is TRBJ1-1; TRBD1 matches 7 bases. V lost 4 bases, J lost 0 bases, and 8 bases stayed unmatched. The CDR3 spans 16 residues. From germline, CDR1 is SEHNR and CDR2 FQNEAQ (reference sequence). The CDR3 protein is CASSSFAQGMNTEAFF. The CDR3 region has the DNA TGTGCCAGCAGCTCTTTCGCACAGGGGATGAACACTGAAGCTTTCTTT. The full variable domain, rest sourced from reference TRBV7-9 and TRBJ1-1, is DTGVSQNPRHKITKRGQNVTFRCDPISEHNRLYWYRQTLGQGPEFLTYFQNEAQLEKSRLLSDRFSAERPKGSFSTLEIQRTEQGDSAMYLCASSSFAQGMNTEAFFGQGTRLTVV.

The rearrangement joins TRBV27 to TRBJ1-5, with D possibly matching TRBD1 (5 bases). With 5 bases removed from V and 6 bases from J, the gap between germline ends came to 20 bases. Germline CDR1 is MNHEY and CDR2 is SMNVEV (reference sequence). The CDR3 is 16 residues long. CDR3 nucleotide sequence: TGTGCCAGCAGTAGGGGCCCGGGACCCTCGGGTCAGCCCCAGCATTTT. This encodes CASSRGPGPSGQPQHF.

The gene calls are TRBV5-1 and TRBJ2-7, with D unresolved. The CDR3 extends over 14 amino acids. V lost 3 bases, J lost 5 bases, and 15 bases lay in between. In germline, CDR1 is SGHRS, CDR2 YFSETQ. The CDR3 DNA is TGCGCCAGCAGCTACGGTTCCAGCCTCCACGAGCAGTACTTC. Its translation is CASSYGSSLHEQYF.

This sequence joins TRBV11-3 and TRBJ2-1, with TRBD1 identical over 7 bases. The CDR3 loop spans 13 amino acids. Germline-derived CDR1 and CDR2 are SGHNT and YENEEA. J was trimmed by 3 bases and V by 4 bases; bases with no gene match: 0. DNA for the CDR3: TGTGCCAGCAGCTGGGACAGCTACAATGAGCAGTTCTTC. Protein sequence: CASSWDSYNEQFF.

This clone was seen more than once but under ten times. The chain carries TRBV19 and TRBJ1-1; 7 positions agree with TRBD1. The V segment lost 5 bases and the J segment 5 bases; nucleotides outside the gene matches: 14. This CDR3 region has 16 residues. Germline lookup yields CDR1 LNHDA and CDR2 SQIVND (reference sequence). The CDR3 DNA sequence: TGTGCCAGTAGTCCCCGATATGGAGGGACAGAGACTGAAGCTTTCTTT. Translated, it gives CASSPRYGGTETEAFF.

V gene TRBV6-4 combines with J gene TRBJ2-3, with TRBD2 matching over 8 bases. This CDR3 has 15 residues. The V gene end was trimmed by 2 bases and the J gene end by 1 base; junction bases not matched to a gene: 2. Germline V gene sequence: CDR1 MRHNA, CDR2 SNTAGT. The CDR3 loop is CASSDGAGGTDTQYF. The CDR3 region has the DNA TGTGCCAGCAGTGACGGAGCGGGGGGCACAGATACGCAGTATTTT.

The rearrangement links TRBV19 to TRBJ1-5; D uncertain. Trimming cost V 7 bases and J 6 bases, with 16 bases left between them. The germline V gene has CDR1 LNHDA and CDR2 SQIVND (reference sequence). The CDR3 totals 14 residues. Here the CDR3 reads CASKTLAAVQPQHF. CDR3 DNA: TGTGCCAGTAAAACTCTAGCGGCGGTTCAGCCCCAGCATTTT. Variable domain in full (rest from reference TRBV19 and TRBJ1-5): DGGITQSPKYLFRKEGQNVTLSCEQNLNHDAMYWYRQDPGQGLRLIYYSQIVNDFQKGDIAEGYSVSREKKESFPLTVTSAQKNPTAFYLCASKTLAAVQPQHFGDGTRLSIL.

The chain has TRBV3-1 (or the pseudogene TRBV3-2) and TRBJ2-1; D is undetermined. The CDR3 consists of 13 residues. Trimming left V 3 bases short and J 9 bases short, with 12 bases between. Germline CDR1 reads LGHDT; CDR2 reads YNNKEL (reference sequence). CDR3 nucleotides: TGTGCCAGCAGCCACCTAGTTGGCCGTGAGCAGTTCTTC. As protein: CASSHLVGREQFF.

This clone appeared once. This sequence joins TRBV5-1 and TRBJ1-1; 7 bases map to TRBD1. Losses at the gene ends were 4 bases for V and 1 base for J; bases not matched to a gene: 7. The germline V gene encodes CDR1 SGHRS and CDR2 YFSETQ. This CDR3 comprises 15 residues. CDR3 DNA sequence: TGCGCCAGCAGCATCCGGGACAGAAGGAACACTGAAGCTTTCTTT. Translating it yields CASSIRDRRNTEAFF.

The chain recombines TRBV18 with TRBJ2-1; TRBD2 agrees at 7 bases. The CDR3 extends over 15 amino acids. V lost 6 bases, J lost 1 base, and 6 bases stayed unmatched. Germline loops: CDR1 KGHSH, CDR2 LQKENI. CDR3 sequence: CASSPPGLSYNEQFF. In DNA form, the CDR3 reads TGTGCCAGCTCCCCGCCGGGACTATCCTACAATGAGCAGTTCTTC.